This T cell receptor beta chain came from a study of immune cell composition in non-small cell lung cancer. Only in-frame clones appear in the TCRdb table, and some are missing; sequencing was by immunoSEQ multiplex PCR. Of 4,500 to 6,500 clones in the sample, 60% to 85% were seen once. This TCR was sampled from a human donor with non-small cell lung cancer. Sequenced input: lung tumor tissue.

CDR3 DNA: TGCGCCAGCAGCCACGTAGCGGGAGGCCTTTATAATGAGCAGTTCTTC. Its protein is CASSHVAGGLYNEQFF. The rearrangement links TRBV4-3 to TRBJ2-1, with 10 bases matching TRBD2. The CDR3 is 16 amino acids. Trimming at V came to 3 bases and at J to 7 bases, leaving 9 bases not matched to a gene. Per the germline V gene, CDR1 is LGHNA and CDR2 is YSLEER.